What follows is one T cell receptor beta chain and its context. The antigen is not known. The data stem from a study of T cell responses to AZD1222 COVID-19 vaccine. The study's findings and limits: Reports say nearly half of spike-specific TCRs go after unmutated variant regions. Researchers took repertoire samples only after the peak T cell response had come. Only a handful of AZD1222 recipients, roughly 6 in all, had baseline seropositivity.

CDR1 and CDR2 (germline): MNHEY, SMNVEV (reference sequence). CDR3 length: 13 residues. The V end was cut by 6 bases, the J end by 6 bases, with 11 bases between. Clones were read by immunoSEQ multiplex PCR, and TCRdb kept only the in-frame ones, dropping some. The sample gives more than 140,000 clones, around 90% of which show up once; 5% is in the top ten. The sequence was collected from an adult in good health. Sequencing used peripheral blood, obtained on day 0 of AZD1222 vaccination. The rearrangement uses TRBV27 and TRBJ2-2; D may be TRBD2 (5 bases). The DNA of the CDR3 is TGTGCCAGCAGCGGGGAAGGCCCCGGGGAGCTGTTTTTT. It codes for CASSGEGPGELFF.